The T cell receptor beta chain described here comes from a study of lymphopenia after photon versus proton radiotherapy. Overall study findings and caveats: After the lymphocyte nadir, photon-treated repertoires showed oligoclonal expansion, especially of CD8+ Temra cells. A bigger post-nadir fall in TCR diversity correlated inversely with survival time in deceased patients.

CDR3 length equals 14 residues. From germline, CDR1 is KGHSH and CDR2 LQKENI. Deletions cut 3 bases from V and 1 base from J, with 9 bases between. As for this clone: Its target is not known.

Method: immunoSEQ multiplex PCR; TCRdb's copy keeps in-frame clones and lacks some. The table has about 70,000 clones, 75% to 90% seen once. This material consisted of peripheral blood, taken from a patient treated with proton-based radiotherapy. The rearrangement links TRBV18 to TRBJ2-5; D could derive from TRBD1 or TRBD2 (5 bases each). The clonotype comes from an older man with esophageal cancer. The CDR3 DNA follows: TGTGCCAGCTCACCGGGACGAACCCAAGAGACCCAGTACTTC. It is translated as CASSPGRTQETQYF.